The 17 T cell receptor beta chains given below trace back to one sample, sequenced in a study of blood T cell repertoires in COVID-19. Profiled with immunoSEQ multiplex PCR; TCRdb holds only in-frame clones, not every one. The sample yields 270,000 or so clones, about 80% seen once. Sequencing was carried out using peripheral blood. These receptors were collected from a woman in her forties or fifties who had recovered from COVID-19.

This chain joins TRBV5-1 and TRBJ2-1; unclear D gene. V dropped 4 bases and J dropped 1 base, with 6 bases sitting between them. The germline gives CDR1 SGHRS, CDR2 YFSETQ. CDR3 size: 13 residues. This CDR3 is CASSLGSYNEQFF. CDR3 in DNA: TGCGCCAGCAGCCTCGGGTCCTACAATGAGCAGTTCTTC. The full variable domain, rest sourced from reference TRBV5-1 and TRBJ2-1, is KAGVTQTPRYLIKTRGQQVTLSCSPISGHRSVSWYQQTPGQGLQFLFEYFSETQRNKGNFPGRFSGRQFSNSRSEMNVSTLELGDSALYLCASSLGSYNEQFFGPGTRLTVL.

This clone has ten or more counts. The V and J genes are TRBV27 and TRBJ1-5; TRBD1 matches 7 bases. The germline gives CDR1 MNHEY, CDR2 SMNVEV (reference sequence). The CDR3 spans 14 residues. V lost 10 bases and J lost 3; bases outside the gene matches: 9. CDR3 residues: CATSDRAPNQPQHF. For the CDR3, the DNA is TGTGCCACATCCGACAGGGCGCCCAATCAGCCCCAGCATTTT.

The V gene is TRBV20-1, the J gene TRBJ2-7; no firm D call. V shed 3 bases and J shed 6 bases, with 9 bases lying between them. This CDR3 has 11 residues. Germline CDR1 DFQATT, CDR2 SNEGSKA (reference sequence). This CDR3 reads CSASLGAEQYF. For the CDR3, the DNA is TGCAGTGCTAGCTTAGGAGCCGAGCAGTACTTC.

This chain joins TRBV29-1 and TRBJ2-5; TRBD1 aligns across 8 bases. The J segment lost 1 base and the V segment lost 6 bases, leaving 4 bases of the junction unmatched. This CDR3 comprises 13 residues. The germline CDR1 and CDR2 sequences are SQVTM and ANQGSEA. The CDR3 bases are TGCAGCGTCGACAGGGGAGGCCAAGAGACCCAGTACTTC. It yields the protein CSVDRGGQETQYF.

The chain joins TRBV7-2 to TRBJ2-7; unclear D gene. Trimming cost V 1 base and J 0 bases, with 10 bases left between them. The CDR3 has 15 amino acids. Germline CDR1 is SGHTA and CDR2 is FQGNSA. CDR3 residues: CASSLGGVSSYEQYF. The CDR3 DNA follows: TGTGCCAGCAGCTTAGGAGGCGTCAGCTCCTACGAGCAGTACTTC.

The genes are TRBV27 and TRBJ2-1, with 7 bases identical to TRBD2. Germline loops: CDR1 MNHEY, CDR2 SMNVEV (reference sequence). Trimming took 5 bases from V and 0 from J; bases not matched to a gene: 4. The CDR3 covers 15 residues. This CDR3 is CASSGGDISYNEQFF. CDR3 nucleotide sequence: TGTGCCAGCAGTGGGGGGGATATCTCCTACAATGAGCAGTTCTTC.

The chain carries TRBV28 and TRBJ1-2, with D uncertain. Germline values: CDR1 MDHEN, CDR2 SYDVKM. The germline V and J ends were trimmed by 10 bases and 2 bases, with 11 bases remaining between them. The CDR3 is 12 amino acids. CDR3 DNA: TGTGCCACCGCAAGGGAGAACTATGGCTACACCTTC. It is translated as CATARENYGYTF.

This chain joins TRBV24-1 and TRBJ2-2, with TRBD1 identical over 8 bases. The germline V gene has CDR1 KGHDR and CDR2 SFDVKD. This CDR3 region has 19 residues. The J segment lost 6 bases and the V segment lost 1 base, leaving 15 bases of the junction unmatched. The CDR3 here is CATSDFRRGPLVGPGELFF. The CDR3 bases are TGTGCCACCAGTGATTTTCGCAGGGGGCCATTAGTAGGTCCCGGGGAGCTGTTTTTT.

V usage is TRBV28 and J usage is TRBJ1-2; possibly TRBD1 for D (5 bases). Germline CDR1 is MDHEN and CDR2 is SYDVKM. CDR3 length equals 12 residues. The V and J ends lost 3 bases and 6 bases respectively, with 8 bases between them. DNA of the CDR3: TGTGCCAGCAGTTTGTCAGGGAATGGCTACACCTTC. This translates into CASSLSGNGYTF.

The chain links TRBV19 to TRBJ2-7, with D possibly matching TRBD2 (5 bases). CDR3 length: 14 residues. Trimming removed 7 bases at V and 2 bases at J, with 15 bases between. Per germline, CDR1 LNHDA and CDR2 SQIVND (reference sequence). CDR3 DNA: TGTGCCAGTACCGAGGGAGAGGGAACCTACGAGCAGTACTTC. It encodes CASTEGEGTYEQYF.

V usage is TRBV5-1 and J usage is TRBJ2-5, with D maybe TRBD2 (6 bases). Trimming removed 7 bases at V and 4 bases at J, with 17 bases between. Germline CDR1 reads SGHRS; CDR2 reads YFSETQ. The CDR3 is 14 residues long. CDR3 in amino acids: CASSTHGGGETQYF. The CDR3 DNA follows: TGCGCCAGCTCCACCCATGGGGGAGGAGAGACCCAGTACTTC.

The rearrangement links TRBV9 to TRBJ2-3; 7 nucleotides match TRBD2. Unmatched junction bases numbered 11, after V lost 10 bases and J lost 3 bases. Germline lookup yields CDR1 SGDLS and CDR2 YYNGEE. The CDR3 loop spans 14 amino acids. The CDR3 sequence is CASSRLAATDTQYF. The CDR3 bases are TGTGCCTCCAGCAGGCTAGCGGCAACAGATACGCAGTATTTT. Full variable domain (rest looked up from reference TRBV9 and TRBJ2-3): DSGVTQTPKHLITATGQRVTLRCSPRSGDLSVYWYQQSLDQGLQFLIQYYNGEERAKGNILERFSAQQFPDLHSELNLSSLELGDSALYFCASSRLAATDTQYFGPGTRLTVL.

This clone is a singleton in its sample. V usage is TRBV3-1 (or the pseudogene TRBV3-2) and J usage is TRBJ2-2, with 7 bases lining up with TRBD1. CDR3 length: 16 amino acids. V shed 4 bases, J shed 4 bases, and the junction held 9 bases outside the gene matches. CDR1 and CDR2 (germline): LGHDT, YNNKEL (reference sequence). The CDR3 region is CASSPRQGSFTGELFF. CDR3 nucleotide sequence: TGTGCCAGCAGCCCAAGACAGGGAAGTTTCACCGGGGAGCTGTTTTTT.

CDR3 nucleotides: TGTGCCAGCAGCTTGTTCGGGACTAGCGGATCTACCGGGGAGCTGTTTTTT. It encodes CASSLFGTSGSTGELFF. The chain combines TRBV5-5 with TRBJ2-2; 11 positions agree with TRBD2. Germline lookup yields CDR1 SGHKS and CDR2 YYEKEE (reference sequence). Trimming took 1 base from V and 5 from J; bases not matched to a gene: 7. The CDR3 runs 17 residues. The whole variable domain, filled in from reference TRBV5-5 and TRBJ2-2, reads DAGVTQSPTHLIKTRGQQVTLRCSPISGHKSVSWYQQVLGQGPQFIFQYYEKEERGRGNFPDRFSARQFPNYSSELNVNALLLGDSALYLCASSLFGTSGSTGELFFGEGSRLTVL.

This clone was recorded only once. The chain has TRBV2 and TRBJ1-6; 12 bases are shared with TRBD1. The germline CDR1 and CDR2 sequences are SNHLY and FYNNEI. With 7 bases clipped from V and 8 bases from J, the junction kept 9 bases outside the gene matches. This CDR3 is 16 amino acids long. The CDR3, as DNA: TGTGCCAGCAAAGTCCCGGGACAGGGGGCTGATTCACCCCTCCACTTT. This translates into CASKVPGQGADSPLHF.

The chain combines TRBV7-2 with TRBJ1-3, with 8 bases lining up with TRBD1. This CDR3 spans 17 amino acids. The V gene's germline CDR1 is SGHTA and CDR2 FQGNSA. J was trimmed by 0 bases and V by 0 bases; bases with no gene match: 4. CDR3 bases: TGTGCCAGCAGCTTAGCCGGGACAGGCTTCTCTGGAAACACCATATATTTT. Translated, it gives CASSLAGTGFSGNTIYF.

This sequence joins TRBV10-2 and TRBJ1-2; D remains unclear. Germline V CDR1 and CDR2: WSHSY, SAAADI. The length of the CDR3 is 14 residues. Trimming removed 3 bases at V and 0 bases at J, with 8 bases between. The CDR3 DNA sequence: TGCGCCAGCAGTGATTTAGTTACTAACTATGGCTACACCTTC. Translated: CASSDLVTNYGYTF.